Only a few counts were recorded for the clone carrying this TCR beta chain. Its antigen is not known. This entry belongs to a study of vaccination and CD4 T cells after COVID-19. CDR3 size: 15 residues. Germline-derived CDR1 and CDR2 are DFQATT and SNEGSKA (reference sequence). V trimming: 0 bases; J trimming: 3 bases; junction bases outside the gene matches: 6. At the Johns Hopkins FTIC core, DNA taken from cultured CD4+ T cells was sequenced by way of the Oncomine TCR Beta short-read assay. TCRdb reanalysed the PCR reads using MiXCR and keeps one entry per CDR3 protein. The sample lists about 14,000 distinct CDR3 sequences; approximately 58% were seen once. The treatment here: approximately 9-day PBMC culture with coronavirus spike peptide pools or control peptides (ViraFEST assay).

Sequencing input: CD4+ T cells from blood, cultured in vitro. The genes are TRBV20-1 and TRBJ2-3; 7 bases are a match to TRBD2. The source of this sequence is a human donor who had recovered from COVID-19. The CDR3: CSARDGRESTDTQYF. The CDR3 nucleotides read TGCAGTGCTAGAGATGGGCGGGAGTCGACAGATACGCAGTATTTT.